This is a list of T cell receptor beta chains from one sample in a study of T cells in localized non-small cell lung cancer. Assay: immunoSEQ multiplex PCR; the TCRdb copy retains only in-frame clones and omits some. The sample shows 23,000 or so clones, about four fifths of them seen only once. Sequenced material: PBMCs, taken before any cancer treatment. The receptors shown here come from a man aged 40 to 70 with stage II lung adenocarcinoma. Both conserved end residues are part of each CDR3. The D gene is left open where the match is weak. Expanded clones are given a class, and other clones once, few, many or no size at all.

D gene: TRBD2; V gene: TRBV18; J gene: TRBJ2-5; clone size: once; CDR3 DNA: TGTGCCAGCTCACTCGCGGGAGTCCAAGAGACCCAGTACTTC; CDR3 protein: CASSLAGVQETQYF
D gene: TRBD2; V gene: TRBV7-3; J gene: TRBJ2-3; clone size: -; CDR3 DNA: TGTGCCAGCTCCCCGGGAGGGGGGCGGACAGATACGCAGTATTTT; CDR3 protein: CASSPGGGRTDTQYF
D gene: -; V gene: TRBV5-6; J gene: TRBJ1-2; clone size: -; CDR3 DNA: TGTGCCAGCAGCTTGGCCCTCTGGCGTGGCTACACCTTC; CDR3 protein: CASSLALWRGYTF
D gene: TRBD1; V gene: TRBV14; J gene: TRBJ2-1; clone size: -; CDR3 DNA: TGTGCCAGCAGCCAGGGGGGACAGGGTGGAATCTTC; CDR3 protein: CASSQGGQGGIF
D gene: -; V gene: TRBV6-5; J gene: TRBJ2-3; clone size: -; CDR3 DNA: TGTGCCAGCAGTTACTCCGGGCGGACTAGCACAGATACGCAGTATTTT; CDR3 protein: CASSYSGRTSTDTQYF
D gene: -; V gene: TRBV28; J gene: TRBJ1-5; clone size: once; CDR3 DNA: TGTGCCAGCAGTCCCTCCGTTGGGGATCAGCCCCAGCATTTT; CDR3 protein: CASSPSVGDQPQHF
D gene: -; V gene: TRBV7-9; J gene: TRBJ2-7; clone size: -; CDR3 DNA: TGTGCCAGCAGCACGCGGTTCTACGAGCAGTACTTC; CDR3 protein: CASSTRFYEQYF
D gene: -; V gene: TRBV5-6; J gene: TRBJ1-2; clone size: once; CDR3 DNA: TGTGCCAGCAGCTCCGGACAGAACTATGGCTACACCTTC; CDR3 protein: CASSSGQNYGYTF
D gene: -; V gene: TRBV2; J gene: TRBJ2-1; clone size: -; CDR3 DNA: TGTGCCAGCAGTTGGCAGGGAAGGGGCAATGAGCAGTTCTTC; CDR3 protein: CASSWQGRGNEQFF
D gene: -; V gene: TRBV6-6; J gene: TRBJ2-3; clone size: -; CDR3 DNA: TGTGCCAGCAGTTACGGAGACAGGAGGTCAGATACGCAGTATTTT; CDR3 protein: CASSYGDRRSDTQYF
D gene: -; V gene: TRBV19; J gene: TRBJ1-2; clone size: -; CDR3 DNA: TGTGCCAGTAGTAGAGGAGGGGACCTCAGACTATATGGCTACACCTTC; CDR3 protein: CASSRGGDLRLYGYTF
D gene: TRBD2; V gene: TRBV7-3; J gene: TRBJ2-3; clone size: once; CDR3 DNA: TGTGCCAGCAGCTTAGGCGCGGGAGGAGATACGCAGTATTTT; CDR3 protein: CASSLGAGGDTQYF
D gene: -; V gene: TRBV19; J gene: TRBJ1-5; clone size: -; CDR3 DNA: TGTGCCAGTGGCGGGACCCAGAGGATGCCCCAGCATTTT; CDR3 protein: CASGGTQRMPQHF
D gene: TRBD1; V gene: TRBV4-1; J gene: TRBJ2-2; clone size: -; CDR3 DNA: TGCGCCAGCAGCCAATACTACCAGGGGGCGCGGGACACCGGGGAGCTGTTTTTT; CDR3 protein: CASSQYYQGARDTGELFF
D gene: -; V gene: TRBV6-9; J gene: TRBJ1-5; clone size: -; CDR3 DNA: TGTGCCAGCAGGATGGACGTTAGCAATCAGCCCCAGCATTTT; CDR3 protein: CASRMDVSNQPQHF